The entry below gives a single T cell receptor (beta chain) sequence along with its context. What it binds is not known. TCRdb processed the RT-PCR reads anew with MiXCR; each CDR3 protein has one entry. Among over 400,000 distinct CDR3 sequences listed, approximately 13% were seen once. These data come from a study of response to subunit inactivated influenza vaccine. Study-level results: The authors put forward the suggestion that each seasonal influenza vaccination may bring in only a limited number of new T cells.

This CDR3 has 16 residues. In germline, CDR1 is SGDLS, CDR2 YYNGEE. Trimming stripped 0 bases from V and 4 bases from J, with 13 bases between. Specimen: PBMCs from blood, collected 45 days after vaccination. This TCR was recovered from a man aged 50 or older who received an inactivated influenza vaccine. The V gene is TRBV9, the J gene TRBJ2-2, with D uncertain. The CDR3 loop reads CASSVAGRASTGELFF. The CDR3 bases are TGTGCCAGCAGCGTAGCTGGAAGGGCCTCCACCGGGGAGCTGTTTTTT.